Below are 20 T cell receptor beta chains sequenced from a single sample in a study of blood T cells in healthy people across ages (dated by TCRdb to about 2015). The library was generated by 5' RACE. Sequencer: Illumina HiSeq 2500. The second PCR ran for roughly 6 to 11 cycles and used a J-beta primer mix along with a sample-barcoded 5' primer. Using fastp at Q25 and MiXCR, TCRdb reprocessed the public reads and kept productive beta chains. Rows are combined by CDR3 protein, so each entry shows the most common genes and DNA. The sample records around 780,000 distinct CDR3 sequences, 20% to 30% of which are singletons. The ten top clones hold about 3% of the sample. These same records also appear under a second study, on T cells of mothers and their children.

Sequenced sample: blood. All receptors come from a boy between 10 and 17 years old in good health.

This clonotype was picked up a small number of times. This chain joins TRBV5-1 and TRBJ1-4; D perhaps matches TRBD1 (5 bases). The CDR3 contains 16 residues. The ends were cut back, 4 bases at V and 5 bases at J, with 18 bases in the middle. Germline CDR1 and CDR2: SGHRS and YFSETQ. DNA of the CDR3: TGCGCCAGCAGCCCACAGGACGCGCGGGGGAATGAAAAACTGTTTTTT. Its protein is CASSPQDARGNEKLFF.

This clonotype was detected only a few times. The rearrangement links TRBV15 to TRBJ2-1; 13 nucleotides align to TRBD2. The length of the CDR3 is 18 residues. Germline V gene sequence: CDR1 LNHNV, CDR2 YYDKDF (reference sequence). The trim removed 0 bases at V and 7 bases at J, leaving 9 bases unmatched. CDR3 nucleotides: TGTGCCACCAGCAGAGATCATACTAGCGGGGGGGCCGGGAATGAGCAGTTCTTC. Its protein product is CATSRDHTSGGAGNEQFF. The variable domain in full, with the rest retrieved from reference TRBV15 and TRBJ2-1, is DAMVIQNPRYQVTQFGKPVTLSCSQTLNHNVMYWYQQKSSQAPKLLFHYYDKDFNNEADTPDNFQSRRPNTSFCFLDIRSPGLGDTAMYLCATSRDHTSGGAGNEQFFGPGTRLTVL.

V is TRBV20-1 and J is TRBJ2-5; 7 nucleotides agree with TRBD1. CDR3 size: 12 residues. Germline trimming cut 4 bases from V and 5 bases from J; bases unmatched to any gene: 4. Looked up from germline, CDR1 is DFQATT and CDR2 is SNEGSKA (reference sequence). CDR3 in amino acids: CSATDREETQYF. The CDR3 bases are TGCAGTGCTACCGACAGGGAGGAGACCCAGTACTTC.

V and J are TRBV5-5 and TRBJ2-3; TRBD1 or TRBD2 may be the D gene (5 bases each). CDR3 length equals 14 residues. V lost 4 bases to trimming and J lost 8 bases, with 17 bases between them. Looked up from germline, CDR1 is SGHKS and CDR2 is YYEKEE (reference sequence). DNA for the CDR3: TGTGCCAGCAGCGCCGGGACGGAAATAGTTACGCAGTATTTT. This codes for CASSAGTEIVTQYF. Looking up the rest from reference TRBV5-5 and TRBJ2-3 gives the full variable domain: DAGVTQSPTHLIKTRGQQVTLRCSPISGHKSVSWYQQVLGQGPQFIFQYYEKEERGRGNFPDRFSARQFPNYSSELNVNALLLGDSALYLCASSAGTEIVTQYFGPGTRLTVL.

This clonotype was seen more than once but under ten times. In nucleotides, the CDR3 is TGTGCCAGCAGCCCCCGCGGTTTGGCTGAAGCTTTCTTT. Amino acids: CASSPRGLAEAFF. The gene calls are TRBV9 and TRBJ1-1, with unresolved D. Germline values: CDR1 SGDLS, CDR2 YYNGEE. This CDR3 has 13 amino acids. With 4 bases removed from V and 6 bases from J, the gap between germline ends came to 13 bases.

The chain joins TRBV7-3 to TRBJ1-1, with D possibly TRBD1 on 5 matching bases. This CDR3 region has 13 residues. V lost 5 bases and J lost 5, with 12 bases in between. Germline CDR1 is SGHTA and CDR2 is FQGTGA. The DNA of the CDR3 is TGTGCCAGCAGCGCCCGACAGAGGACTGAAGCTTTCTTT. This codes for CASSARQRTEAFF.

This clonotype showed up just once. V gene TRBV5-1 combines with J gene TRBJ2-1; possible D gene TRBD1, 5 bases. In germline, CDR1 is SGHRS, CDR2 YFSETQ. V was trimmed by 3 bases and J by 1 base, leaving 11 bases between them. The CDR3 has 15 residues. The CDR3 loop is CASSSSTGSYNEQFF. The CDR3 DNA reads TGCGCCAGCAGCTCCTCCACAGGTTCCTACAATGAGCAGTTCTTC.

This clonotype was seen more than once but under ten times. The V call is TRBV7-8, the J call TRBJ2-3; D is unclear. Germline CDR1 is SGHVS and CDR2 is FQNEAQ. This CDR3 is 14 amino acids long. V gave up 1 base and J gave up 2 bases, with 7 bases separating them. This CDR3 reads CASSLGPVTDTQYF. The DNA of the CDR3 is TGTGCCAGCAGCTTAGGACCCGTCACAGATACGCAGTATTTT.

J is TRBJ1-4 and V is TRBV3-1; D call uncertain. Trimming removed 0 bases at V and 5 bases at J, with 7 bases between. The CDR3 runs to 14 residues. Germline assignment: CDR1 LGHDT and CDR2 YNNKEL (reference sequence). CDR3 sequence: CASSQERMNEKLFF. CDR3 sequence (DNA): TGTGCCAGCAGCCAAGAGAGGATGAATGAAAAACTGTTTTTT.

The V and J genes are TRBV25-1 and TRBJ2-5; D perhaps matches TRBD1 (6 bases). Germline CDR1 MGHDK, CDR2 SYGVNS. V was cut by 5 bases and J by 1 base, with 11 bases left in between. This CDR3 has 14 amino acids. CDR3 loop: CASSSLTGQETQYF. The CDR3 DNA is TGTGCCAGCAGTTCTTTGACAGGCCAAGAGACCCAGTACTTC.

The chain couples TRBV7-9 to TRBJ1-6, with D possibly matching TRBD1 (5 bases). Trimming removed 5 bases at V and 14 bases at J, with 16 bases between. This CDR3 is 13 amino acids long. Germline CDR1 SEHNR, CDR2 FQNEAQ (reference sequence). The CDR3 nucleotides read TGTGCCAGCAGCCGGAGGGGTTTTGGAACCCTCCACTTT. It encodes CASSRRGFGTLHF.

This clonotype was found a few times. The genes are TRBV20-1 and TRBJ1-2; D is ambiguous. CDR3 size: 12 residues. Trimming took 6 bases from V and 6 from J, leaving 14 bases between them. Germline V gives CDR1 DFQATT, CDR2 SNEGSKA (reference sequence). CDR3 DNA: TGCAGTGCGAACCTAGCGGTTGATGGCTACACCTTC. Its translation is CSANLAVDGYTF.

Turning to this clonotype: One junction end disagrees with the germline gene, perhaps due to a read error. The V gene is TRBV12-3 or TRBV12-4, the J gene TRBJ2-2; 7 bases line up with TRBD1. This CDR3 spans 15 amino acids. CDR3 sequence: CAGSLTGLRTGELFF. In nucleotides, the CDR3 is TGTGCCGGCAGTTTGACAGGGTTGAGGACCGGGGAGCTGTTTTTT.

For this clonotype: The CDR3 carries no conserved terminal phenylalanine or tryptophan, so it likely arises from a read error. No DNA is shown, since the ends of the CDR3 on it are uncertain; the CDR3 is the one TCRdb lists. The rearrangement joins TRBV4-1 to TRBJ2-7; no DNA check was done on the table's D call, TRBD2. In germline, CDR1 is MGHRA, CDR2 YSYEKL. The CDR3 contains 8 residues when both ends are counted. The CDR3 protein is CASSQNPL.

The CDR3 bases are TGTGCCAGCACCGCGACTAGCGGGGGAGGGACCCAGTACTTC. It encodes CASTATSGGGTQYF. The V and J genes are TRBV6-5 and TRBJ2-5, with 12 bases fitting TRBD2. V lost 7 bases to trimming and J lost 7 bases; unmatched junction nucleotides: 7. The germline V gene encodes CDR1 MNHEY and CDR2 SVGAGI. CDR3 size: 14 residues.

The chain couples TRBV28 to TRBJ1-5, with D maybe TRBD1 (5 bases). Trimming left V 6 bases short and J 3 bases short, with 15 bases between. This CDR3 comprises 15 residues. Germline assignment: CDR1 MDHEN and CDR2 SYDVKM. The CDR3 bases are TGTGCCAGCAGCCCCGGGGGGGGGACCAATCAGCCCCAGCATTTT. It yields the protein CASSPGGGTNQPQHF.

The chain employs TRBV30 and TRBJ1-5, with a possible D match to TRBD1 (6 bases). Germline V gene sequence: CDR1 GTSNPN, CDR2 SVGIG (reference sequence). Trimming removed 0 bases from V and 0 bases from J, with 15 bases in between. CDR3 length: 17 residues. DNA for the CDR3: TGTGCCTGGAGTGTAGCGATGGGACACCTTAGCAATCAGCCCCAGCATTTT. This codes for CAWSVAMGHLSNQPQHF.

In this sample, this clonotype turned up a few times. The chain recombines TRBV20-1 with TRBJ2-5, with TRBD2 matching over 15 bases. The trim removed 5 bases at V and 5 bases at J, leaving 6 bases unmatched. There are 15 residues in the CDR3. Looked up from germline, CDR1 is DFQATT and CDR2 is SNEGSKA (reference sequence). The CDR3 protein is CSAPGLAGGRETQYF. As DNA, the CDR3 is TGCAGTGCTCCAGGACTAGCGGGGGGGAGGGAGACCCAGTACTTC.

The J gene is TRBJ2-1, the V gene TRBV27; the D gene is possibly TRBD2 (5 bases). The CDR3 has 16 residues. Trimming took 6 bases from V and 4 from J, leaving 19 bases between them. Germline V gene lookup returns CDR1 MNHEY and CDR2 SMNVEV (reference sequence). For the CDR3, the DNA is TGTGCCAGCAGCCTGGTCCGGGAATTCCGTTACAATGAGCAGTTCTTC. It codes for CASSLVREFRYNEQFF.

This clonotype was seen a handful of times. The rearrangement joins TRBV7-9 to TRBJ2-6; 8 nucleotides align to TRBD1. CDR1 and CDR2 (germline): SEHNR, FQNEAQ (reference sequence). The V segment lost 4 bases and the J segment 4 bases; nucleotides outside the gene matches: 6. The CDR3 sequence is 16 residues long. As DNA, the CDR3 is TGTGCCAGCAGCTCACCAGGGGGCAGGGGGGCCAACGTCCTGACTTTC. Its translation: CASSSPGGRGANVLTF. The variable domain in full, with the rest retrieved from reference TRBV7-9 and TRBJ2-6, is DTGVSQNPRHKITKRGQNVTFRCDPISEHNRLYWYRQTLGQGPEFLTYFQNEAQLEKSRLLSDRFSAERPKGSFSTLEIQRTEQGDSAMYLCASSSPGGRGANVLTFGAGSRLTVL.